This passage covers 22 T cell receptor beta chains from one sample sequenced in a study of circulating and synovial CD4+ cells in juvenile arthritis (TCRdb year 2014). Libraries were constructed by the immunoSEQ multiplex PCR assay. TCRdb took over this immuneACCESS table, retaining in-frame rearrangements with V and J assigned. Such tables are incomplete; in checked studies, under half of the missing clones stem from an unresolved V gene, and the remainder is unexplained. The sample records 3,400 or so clones, roughly 79% of which are singletons. The ten largest clones take up about 3.5% of the sample. The sample was CD4+ T cells from synovial fluid. The receptors here all came from a human donor with juvenile idiopathic arthritis.

The chain links TRBV5-1 to TRBJ1-1; 7 bases are a match to TRBD1. Trimming removed 2 bases from V and 7 bases from J; junction bases left unmatched: 5. The CDR3 loop spans 13 amino acids. Germline V gives CDR1 SGHRS, CDR2 YFSETQ. The CDR3: CASSLDRVGEAFF. The CDR3 DNA sequence: TGCGCCAGCAGCTTAGACAGGGTCGGTGAAGCTTTCTTT. The full variable domain, with the rest looked up from reference TRBV5-1 and TRBJ1-1, is KAGVTQTPRYLIKTRGQQVTLSCSPISGHRSVSWYQQTPGQGLQFLFEYFSETQRNKGNFPGRFSGRQFSNSRSEMNVSTLELGDSALYLCASSLDRVGEAFFGQGTRLTVV.

The chain carries TRBV11-2 and TRBJ2-3; 8 bases agree with TRBD2. The CDR3 runs to 16 residues. CDR1 and CDR2 from the germline V gene are SGHAT and FQNNGV. V trimming: 3 bases; J trimming: 6 bases; junction bases outside the gene matches: 11. The CDR3 protein is CASSLKSGLVLDTQYF. The CDR3 DNA is TGTGCCAGCAGCTTGAAATCGGGACTAGTCCTTGATACGCAGTATTTT.

V usage is TRBV5-4 and J usage is TRBJ2-2; 14 nucleotides match TRBD2. The V gene end was trimmed by 5 bases and the J gene end by 5 bases; junction bases not matched to a gene: 5. The CDR3 is 16 amino acids. Germline V gene data show CDR1 as SGHNT and CDR2 as YYREEE (reference sequence). As DNA, the CDR3 is TGTGCCAGCAGATCTGGACTAGCGGGAGGTACCGGGGAGCTGTTTTTT. Its translation: CASRSGLAGGTGELFF.

This clone was seen a handful of times. The CDR3 coding sequence is TGTGCCAGCAGCGTAAACAGGGAGACAGATACGCAGTATTTT. It specifies CASSVNRETDTQYF. The chain couples TRBV9 to TRBJ2-3; maybe TRBD1 (6 bases). V lost 1 base and J 3 bases, leaving 9 bases between the germline ends. The CDR3 has 14 residues. Germline V gives CDR1 SGDLS, CDR2 YYNGEE.

The chain combines TRBV5-4 with TRBJ1-2; D is perhaps TRBD1 (6 bases). The CDR3 extends over 13 amino acids. Trimming took off 3 bases at V and 7 bases at J, with 13 bases between the two ends. Germline CDR1 reads SGHNT; CDR2 reads YYREEE (reference sequence). In DNA form, the CDR3 reads TGTGCCAGCAGCTCGAGAGGGGGATCTGGCTACACCTTC. It codes for CASSSRGGSGYTF.

V gene TRBV4-2 combines with J gene TRBJ2-3; TRBD2 is a possible D gene (6 bases). The germline V and J ends were trimmed by 0 bases and 2 bases, with 18 bases remaining between them. CDR3 size: 18 residues. Germline V gene data show CDR1 as LGHNA and CDR2 as YNFKEQ. CDR3 residues: CASSQDWLGDSYTDTQYF. The CDR3 nucleotides are TGTGCCAGCAGCCAAGATTGGCTTGGGGACTCGTACACAGATACGCAGTATTTT.

J is TRBJ1-1 and V is TRBV7-3; 11 nucleotides align to TRBD1. Germline CDR1 reads SGHTA; CDR2 reads FQGTGA. J gave up 6 bases and V 5 bases, and 2 bases lay outside the gene matches. This CDR3 region has 13 residues. CDR3 nucleotides: TGTGCCAGCAGCCCGGGACAGGGGGCTGAAGCTTTCTTT. Residues: CASSPGQGAEAFF. The full variable domain, completed using reference TRBV7-3 and TRBJ1-1, is GAGVSQTPSNKVTEKGKYVELRCDPISGHTALYWYRQSLGQGPEFLIYFQGTGAADDSGLPNDRFFAVRPEGSVSTLKIQRTERGDSAVYLCASSPGQGAEAFFGQGTRLTVV.

The rearrangement joins TRBV4-2 to TRBJ2-1; 11 nucleotides align to TRBD2. With 0 bases clipped from V and 5 bases from J, the junction kept 3 bases outside the gene matches. This CDR3 contains 16 residues. CDR1 and CDR2 from the germline V gene are LGHNA and YNFKEQ. The DNA for the CDR3 is TGTGCCAGCAGCCAAGAAGGGACTAGCGGAAACAATGAGCAGTTCTTC. Encoded protein: CASSQEGTSGNNEQFF.

The chain couples TRBV30 to TRBJ1-2; D remains unclear. The CDR3 is 14 amino acids. The germline gives CDR1 GTSNPN, CDR2 SVGIG (reference sequence). Trimming removed 1 base at V and 6 bases at J, with 15 bases between. CDR3 bases: TGTGCCTGGAGTGGCGTAGGAGCCCAGAATGGCTACACCTTC. The encoded protein is CAWSGVGAQNGYTF.

The J gene is TRBJ1-1, the V gene TRBV4-2; perhaps TRBD1 as D (5 bases). The V end lost 0 bases, the J end lost 1 base, and 9 bases lay between the germline ends. The CDR3 loop spans 15 amino acids. Germline V lookup: CDR1 LGHNA, CDR2 YNFKEQ. Written as DNA, the CDR3 is TGTGCCAGCAGCCAAGACGGCAGGGAGAACACTGAAGCTTTCTTT. Its protein is CASSQDGRENTEAFF.

The rearrangement uses TRBV30 and TRBJ1-1; 7 bases align to TRBD1. This CDR3 has 11 amino acids. V was clipped by 8 bases and J by 4 bases; unmatched bases: 4. CDR1 is GTSNPN, CDR2 SVGIG, per germline (reference sequence). In nucleotides, the CDR3 is TGTGCCGCCAACAGGGGCACTGAAGCTTTCTTT. This encodes CAANRGTEAFF. Together with reference TRBV30 and TRBJ1-1, the CDR3 gives the full variable domain: SQTIHQWPATLVQPVGSPLSLECTVEGTSNPNLYWYRQAAGRGLQLLFYSVGIGQISSEVPQNLSASRPQDRQFILSSKKLLLSDSGFYLCAANRGTEAFFGQGTRLTVV.

The CDR3 bases are TGTGCCAGCAGCTTAGACAGAAACTCCTACGAGCAGTACTTC. Its translation is CASSLDRNSYEQYF. The chain uses TRBV7-8 and TRBJ2-5, with D hard to call. Gene TRBJ2-7 matches the end of the DNA better, so the J call may be wrong. The CDR3 contains 14 residues. The germline gives CDR1 SGHVS, CDR2 FQNEAQ.

This clone was seen only a few times. V usage is TRBV5-1 and J usage is TRBJ2-3; 8 bases agree with TRBD2. J gave up 1 base and V 5 bases, and 12 bases lay outside the gene matches. CDR1 is SGHRS and CDR2 is YFSETQ in the germline V gene. The CDR3 loop spans 17 amino acids. Here the CDR3 reads CASSQELAGTGTDTQYF. The CDR3 DNA sequence: TGCGCCAGCAGTCAGGAGTTAGCGGGAACGGGCACAGATACGCAGTATTTT.

J is TRBJ2-5 and V is TRBV9; D ambiguous. CDR1 is SGDLS, CDR2 YYNGEE, per germline. Trimming stripped 0 bases from V and 0 bases from J, with 6 bases between. The CDR3 is 14 amino acids. The CDR3 sequence: CASSVGPNQETQYF. The CDR3 nucleotides are TGTGCCAGCAGCGTAGGTCCCAACCAAGAGACCCAGTACTTC.

V is TRBV6-6 and J is TRBJ2-5; D gene uncertain. The V end lost 0 bases, the J end lost 2 bases, and 7 bases lay between the germline ends. The CDR3 spans 14 residues. Germline V lookup: CDR1 MNHNY, CDR2 SVGAGI (reference sequence). The CDR3 bases are TGTGCCAGCAGTTACTCGAACATGCAAGAGACCCAGTACTTC. Protein sequence: CASSYSNMQETQYF.

The CDR3 reads CASSLPGQGSGANVLTF. DNA for the CDR3: TGCGCCAGCAGCTTGCCTGGACAGGGCTCTGGGGCCAACGTCCTGACTTTC. The gene calls are TRBV5-1 and TRBJ2-6, with 8 bases lining up with TRBD1. The CDR3 sequence is 17 residues long. Germline lookup yields CDR1 SGHRS and CDR2 YFSETQ. The V gene end was trimmed by 1 base and the J gene end by 0 bases; junction bases not matched to a gene: 3. Combining the CDR3 with reference TRBV5-1 and TRBJ2-6 gives the whole variable domain KAGVTQTPRYLIKTRGQQVTLSCSPISGHRSVSWYQQTPGQGLQFLFEYFSETQRNKGNFPGRFSGRQFSNSRSEMNVSTLELGDSALYLCASSLPGQGSGANVLTFGAGSRLTVL.

V is TRBV29-1 and J is TRBJ1-1; 7 positions match TRBD1. The V and J ends lost 4 bases and 0 bases, in that order; junction bases with no gene match: 2. The germline gives CDR1 SQVTM, CDR2 ANQGSEA. The length of the CDR3 is 13 residues. The CDR3 sequence: CSVAGQLNTEAFF. DNA of the CDR3: TGCAGCGTTGCGGGACAGCTGAACACTGAAGCTTTCTTT.

The rearrangement joins TRBV7-9 to TRBJ1-1, with 8 bases identical to TRBD1. The CDR3 is 15 residues long. J gave up 8 bases and V 1 base, and 9 bases lay outside the gene matches. CDR1 and CDR2 from the germline V gene are SEHNR and FQNEAQ (reference sequence). This CDR3 reads CASSLGRGPNSEAFF. The CDR3 nucleotides read TGTGCCAGCAGCTTAGGCAGGGGGCCGAACTCGGAAGCTTTCTTT.

V is TRBV30 and J is TRBJ2-3; D might be TRBD2 (6 bases). This CDR3 contains 14 residues. V lost 7 bases and J 7 bases, leaving 21 bases between the germline ends. Germline lookup yields CDR1 GTSNPN and CDR2 SVGIG (reference sequence). The CDR3 DNA sequence: TGTGCCTTCGCGGGACCTCGATTATTGTATACGCAGTATTTT. This codes for CAFAGPRLLYTQYF.

The chain combines TRBV5-6 with TRBJ1-1, with TRBD1 as a possible D gene (5 bases). Looked up from germline, CDR1 is SGHDT and CDR2 is YYEEEE. Trimming removed 0 bases at V and 1 base at J, with 10 bases between. The CDR3 is 15 residues long. CDR3 sequence reads: CASSLGGRANTEAFF. CDR3 bases: TGTGCCAGCAGCTTGGGTGGCAGGGCGAACACTGAAGCTTTCTTT. Full variable domain (rest looked up from reference TRBV5-6 and TRBJ1-1): DAGVTQSPTHLIKTRGQQVTLRCSPKSGHDTVSWYQQALGQGPQFIFQYYEEEERQRGNFPDRFSGHQFPNYSSELNVNALLLGDSALYLCASSLGGRANTEAFFGQGTRLTVV.

The chain links TRBV7-6 to TRBJ2-1; TRBD1 aligns across 8 bases. CDR3 length equals 16 residues. With V trimmed by 5 bases and J by 0 bases, 6 bases remained unmatched. Per the germline V gene, CDR1 is SGHVS and CDR2 is FNYEAQ. The CDR3 reads CASSLTGATSYNEQFF. DNA for the CDR3: TGTGCCAGCAGCCTGACAGGGGCGACCTCCTACAATGAGCAGTTCTTC.

V and J are TRBV2 and TRBJ2-3, with D unclear. The CDR3 loop spans 12 amino acids. V was shortened by 2 bases and J by 6 bases, with 6 bases between the two germline ends. Germline V lookup: CDR1 SNHLY, CDR2 FYNNEI. CDR3 bases: TGTGCCAGCAGTGAACACGGGGATACGCAGTATTTT. Translation gives CASSEHGDTQYF.